Presented here are 25 T cell receptor beta chains from one specimen sequenced in a study of shared clonotypes between healthy human individuals. Measured with immunoSEQ multiplex PCR; TCRdb has only the in-frame clones, and not every one. The sample carries a few million clones, roughly 93% recorded once. Sequenced sample: naive CD4+ T cells from PBMCs. The sample's subset: CD45RA+ positively selected. These receptors were taken from a man aged 18 to 35 in good health. Some clones in this sample may be carry-over from other donors' samples.

This clone was recorded a few times. The chain recombines TRBV27 with TRBJ1-2; no clear D. V was clipped by 5 bases and J by 4 bases, with 17 bases between them. Germline loops: CDR1 MNHEY, CDR2 SMNVEV (reference sequence). The CDR3 sequence is 15 residues long. CDR3 residues: CASSPVGLGGYGYTF. The DNA of the CDR3 is TGTGCCAGCAGTCCGGTCGGGCTGGGTGGCTATGGCTACACCTTC.

This clone was observed a single time. V is TRBV18 and J is TRBJ2-6; 7 bases line up with TRBD1. Germline V gene lookup returns CDR1 KGHSH and CDR2 LQKENI. After removal of 2 bases from V and 0 bases from J, the junction contained 4 bases not matched to a gene. This CDR3 has 17 residues. In DNA, the CDR3 is TGTGCCAGCTCACCATACACAGGGGTCTCTGGGGCCAACGTCCTGACTTTC. Translation gives CASSPYTGVSGANVLTF.

V is TRBV5-1 and J is TRBJ1-1; no clear D. Germline CDR1 and CDR2: SGHRS and YFSETQ. The CDR3 has 15 amino acids. Deletions cut 4 bases from V and 3 bases from J, with 16 bases between. In DNA form, the CDR3 reads TGCGCCAGCAGCCCGGTATCCGGGAAGGACACTGAAGCTTTCTTT. The encoded protein is CASSPVSGKDTEAFF.

The chain employs TRBV28 and TRBJ1-3; D remains ambiguous. CDR1 and CDR2 (germline): MDHEN, SYDVKM. The CDR3 extends over 14 amino acids. Trimming removed 3 bases from V and 0 bases from J, with 6 bases in between. The CDR3 nucleotides are TGTGCCAGCAGTTTCCGTACCTCTGGAAACACCATATATTTT. Translation: CASSFRTSGNTIYF. Drawing the rest from reference TRBV28 and TRBJ1-3, the complete variable domain is DVKVTQSSRYLVKRTGEKVFLECVQDMDHENMFWYRQDPGLGLRLIYFSYDVKMKEKGDIPEGYSVSREKKERFSLILESASTNQTSMYLCASSFRTSGNTIYFGEGSWLTVV.

This chain uses TRBV4-1 with TRBJ2-4, with D perhaps TRBD2 (5 bases). Trimming cost V 0 bases and J 4 bases, with 7 bases left between them. CDR1 MGHRA and CDR2 YSYEKL come from the germline V gene. This CDR3 has 14 amino acids. The chain's CDR3 is CASSQDPGKNIQYF. The CDR3 DNA reads TGCGCCAGCAGCCAAGACCCGGGGAAAAACATTCAGTACTTC.

The chain carries TRBV5-1 and TRBJ2-5, with a tentative D call TRBD2 (5 bases). Trimming took 0 bases from V and 5 from J, leaving 11 bases between them. CDR1 is SGHRS and CDR2 is YFSETQ in the germline V gene. The CDR3 has 14 amino acids. This CDR3 is CASSLVPSPETQYF. CDR3 coding DNA: TGCGCCAGCAGCTTGGTGCCTAGCCCGGAGACCCAGTACTTC.

Points on this clone: This same CDR3 is encoded by further DNA sequences in the sample. The chain couples TRBV5-1 to TRBJ1-1; 11 positions agree with TRBD1. Germline CDR1 reads SGHRS; CDR2 reads YFSETQ. The J segment lost 5 bases and the V segment lost 3 bases, leaving 3 bases of the junction unmatched. The CDR3 has 14 residues. The CDR3: CASSSGTGGTEAFF. In DNA, the CDR3 is TGCGCCAGCAGCTCCGGGACAGGGGGGACTGAAGCTTTCTTT.

The chain combines TRBV9 with TRBJ2-2; 9 bases are a match to TRBD1. The germline V gene encodes CDR1 SGDLS and CDR2 YYNGEE. The length of the CDR3 is 15 residues. After removal of 4 bases from V and 6 bases from J, the junction contained 7 bases not matched to a gene. DNA of the CDR3: TGTGCCAGCAGCACGGGACAGGGTTTGGCCGGGGAGCTGTTTTTT. This sequence encodes CASSTGQGLAGELFF. The whole variable domain, filled in from reference TRBV9 and TRBJ2-2, reads DSGVTQTPKHLITATGQRVTLRCSPRSGDLSVYWYQQSLDQGLQFLIQYYNGEERAKGNILERFSAQQFPDLHSELNLSSLELGDSALYFCASSTGQGLAGELFFGEGSRLTVL.

The V and J genes are TRBV6-5 and TRBJ1-4; D is undetermined. The CDR3 is made up of 13 amino acids. V was trimmed by 11 bases and J by 8 bases, leaving 18 bases between them. Germline values: CDR1 MNHEY, CDR2 SVGAGI. The CDR3 coding sequence is TGTGCCGCCGCAGACGACCCCTACGAAAAACTGTTTTTT. Its protein is CAAADDPYEKLFF.

The chain links TRBV2 to TRBJ2-1; D not certain. The CDR3 has 14 residues. Germline CDR1 reads SNHLY; CDR2 reads FYNNEI. The V end was cut by 5 bases, the J end by 0 bases, with 8 bases between. The CDR3, as DNA: TGTGCCAGCAGTTACCGGAGCTCCTACAATGAGCAGTTCTTC. It translates to CASSYRSSYNEQFF.

The chain has TRBV27 and TRBJ2-3; 13 bases fit TRBD2. The CDR3 contains 14 residues. From germline, CDR1 is MNHEY and CDR2 SMNVEV (reference sequence). After removal of 8 bases from V and 6 bases from J, the junction contained 5 bases not matched to a gene. The CDR3 here is CASQLAGGPDTQYF. The CDR3 DNA reads as TGTGCCAGCCAACTAGCGGGAGGGCCGGATACGCAGTATTTT.

This clone was recorded once. V gene TRBV9 combines with J gene TRBJ2-1; TRBD2 matches at 8 bases. The CDR3 is 16 residues long. Germline V CDR1 and CDR2: SGDLS, YYNGEE. J lost 0 bases, V lost 4 bases, and 6 bases had no gene match. This chain's CDR3 is CASSTVAGSSYNEQFF. CDR3 nucleotides: TGTGCCAGCAGCACCGTAGCGGGGAGCTCCTACAATGAGCAGTTCTTC.

This rearrangement joins TRBV7-9 to TRBJ2-7; perhaps TRBD2 as D (6 bases). The ends were cut back, 1 base at V and 9 bases at J, with 19 bases in the middle. This CDR3 contains 15 residues. Germline CDR1 and CDR2: SEHNR and FQNEAQ (reference sequence). The CDR3 nucleotides are TGTGCCAGCAGCTTAGAGCCCGGGACTCTCACTTCGCAGTACTTC. It yields the protein CASSLEPGTLTSQYF.

J is TRBJ2-3 and V is TRBV28; a weak D match, TRBD1 (5 bases). V lost 8 bases and J 2 bases, leaving 17 bases between the germline ends. The CDR3 is 15 amino acids. Germline CDR1 reads MDHEN; CDR2 reads SYDVKM. In nucleotides, the CDR3 is TGTGCCAGCCCCCTGACAGCCACAGACACAGATACGCAGTATTTT. It codes for CASPLTATDTDTQYF.

The rearrangement links TRBV5-1 to TRBJ1-2; no firm D call. CDR3 length: 16 amino acids. Per germline, CDR1 SGHRS and CDR2 YFSETQ. Between the trimmed V and J ends, which lost 0 bases and 4 bases, there was a span of 16 bases. CDR3 in amino acids: CASSLGPQAPVYGYTF. The CDR3 DNA follows: TGCGCCAGCAGCTTGGGGCCACAAGCGCCCGTCTATGGCTACACCTTC.

This chain uses TRBV2 with TRBJ2-1, with D unresolved. CDR1 and CDR2 from the germline V gene are SNHLY and FYNNEI. V shed 7 bases and J shed 5 bases, with 6 bases lying between them. CDR3 length: 11 amino acids. In DNA form, the CDR3 reads TGTGCCAGCATGTGGGACAATGAGCAGTTCTTC. Encoded protein: CASMWDNEQFF.

This clone has only one observation. This chain joins TRBV5-1 and TRBJ1-1; D call uncertain. V lost 0 bases to trimming and J lost 6 bases, with 12 bases between them. CDR1 is SGHRS and CDR2 is YFSETQ in the germline V gene. The CDR3 consists of 14 residues. DNA of the CDR3: TGCGCCAGCAGCTTGGTGGCAGCCGCTGCTGAAGCTTTCTTT. Amino acid sequence: CASSLVAAAAEAFF.

This clone was counted once. The rearrangement links TRBV5-1 to TRBJ2-1, with 15 nucleotides matching TRBD2. The CDR3 consists of 17 residues. The ends lost 3 bases at V and 8 bases at J; junction bases unmatched: 9. The germline V gene has CDR1 SGHRS and CDR2 YFSETQ. CDR3 protein: CASSSGLAGGPSDEQFF. The CDR3 DNA follows: TGCGCCAGCAGCTCGGGACTAGCGGGAGGCCCTTCGGATGAGCAGTTCTTC.

A word on this clone: Other DNA sequences of this sample code for an identical CDR3. The chain links TRBV20-1 to TRBJ2-3; no firm D call. This CDR3 has 11 residues. Germline CDR1 DFQATT, CDR2 SNEGSKA (reference sequence). V dropped 3 bases and J dropped 3 bases, with 4 bases sitting between them. The CDR3: CSASPTDTQYF. CDR3 coding DNA: TGCAGTGCTAGCCCGACAGATACGCAGTATTTT.

The rearrangement joins TRBV9 to TRBJ2-1, with no clear D. This CDR3 comprises 12 residues. CDR1 SGDLS and CDR2 YYNGEE come from the germline V gene. V was clipped by 0 bases and J by 9 bases, with 7 bases between them. The chain's CDR3 is CASSVAPGEQFF. CDR3 DNA sequence: TGTGCCAGCAGCGTAGCCCCTGGTGAGCAGTTCTTC. The full variable domain, with the rest looked up from reference TRBV9 and TRBJ2-1, is DSGVTQTPKHLITATGQRVTLRCSPRSGDLSVYWYQQSLDQGLQFLIQYYNGEERAKGNILERFSAQQFPDLHSELNLSSLELGDSALYFCASSVAPGEQFFGPGTRLTVL.

J is TRBJ1-2 and V is TRBV5-1; 8 bases are shared with TRBD1. The CDR3 runs 15 residues. V shed 3 bases, J shed 6 bases, and the junction held 10 bases outside the gene matches. Germline CDR1 reads SGHRS; CDR2 reads YFSETQ. CDR3 residues: CASSSNAGGLDGYTF. The CDR3 DNA sequence: TGCGCCAGCAGCTCTAACGCAGGGGGCTTGGATGGCTACACCTTC.

CDR3 bases: TGTGCCAGCAGCTTAGCCCTAGCGGGAAGGTACGAGCAGTACTTC. Its translation is CASSLALAGRYEQYF. This sequence joins TRBV11-1 and TRBJ2-7, with TRBD2 matching over 9 bases. This CDR3 has 15 residues. V was clipped by 0 bases and J by 4 bases; unmatched bases: 4. Germline values: CDR1 SGHAT, CDR2 FQDESV (reference sequence).

The V and J genes are TRBV5-4 and TRBJ2-1, with D tentatively TRBD1 (6 bases). The CDR3 sequence is 13 residues long. The germline V gene has CDR1 SGHNT and CDR2 YYREEE (reference sequence). V was clipped by 3 bases and J by 4 bases, with 8 bases between them. Here the CDR3 DNA reads TGTGCCAGCAGCTGGACAGCTTACAATGAGCAGTTCTTC. This translates into CASSWTAYNEQFF.

J is TRBJ1-2 and V is TRBV4-2; TRBD1 agrees at 9 bases. V shed 4 bases, J shed 0 bases, and the junction held 6 bases outside the gene matches. Germline V lookup: CDR1 LGHNA, CDR2 YNFKEQ. CDR3 length equals 16 residues. CDR3 loop: CASSLGTGPTNYGYTF. The CDR3 region has the DNA TGTGCCAGCAGCCTTGGGACAGGGCCTACTAACTATGGCTACACCTTC.

Written as DNA, the CDR3 is TGTGCCAGCAGCCGCTTGGGACAGTCGTACAATGAGCAGTTCTTC. Protein sequence: CASSRLGQSYNEQFF. The genes are TRBV7-3 and TRBJ2-1; 7 nucleotides agree with TRBD1. Germline CDR1 SGHTA, CDR2 FQGTGA. This CDR3 contains 15 residues. V lost 5 bases to trimming and J lost 4 bases; unmatched junction nucleotides: 8.